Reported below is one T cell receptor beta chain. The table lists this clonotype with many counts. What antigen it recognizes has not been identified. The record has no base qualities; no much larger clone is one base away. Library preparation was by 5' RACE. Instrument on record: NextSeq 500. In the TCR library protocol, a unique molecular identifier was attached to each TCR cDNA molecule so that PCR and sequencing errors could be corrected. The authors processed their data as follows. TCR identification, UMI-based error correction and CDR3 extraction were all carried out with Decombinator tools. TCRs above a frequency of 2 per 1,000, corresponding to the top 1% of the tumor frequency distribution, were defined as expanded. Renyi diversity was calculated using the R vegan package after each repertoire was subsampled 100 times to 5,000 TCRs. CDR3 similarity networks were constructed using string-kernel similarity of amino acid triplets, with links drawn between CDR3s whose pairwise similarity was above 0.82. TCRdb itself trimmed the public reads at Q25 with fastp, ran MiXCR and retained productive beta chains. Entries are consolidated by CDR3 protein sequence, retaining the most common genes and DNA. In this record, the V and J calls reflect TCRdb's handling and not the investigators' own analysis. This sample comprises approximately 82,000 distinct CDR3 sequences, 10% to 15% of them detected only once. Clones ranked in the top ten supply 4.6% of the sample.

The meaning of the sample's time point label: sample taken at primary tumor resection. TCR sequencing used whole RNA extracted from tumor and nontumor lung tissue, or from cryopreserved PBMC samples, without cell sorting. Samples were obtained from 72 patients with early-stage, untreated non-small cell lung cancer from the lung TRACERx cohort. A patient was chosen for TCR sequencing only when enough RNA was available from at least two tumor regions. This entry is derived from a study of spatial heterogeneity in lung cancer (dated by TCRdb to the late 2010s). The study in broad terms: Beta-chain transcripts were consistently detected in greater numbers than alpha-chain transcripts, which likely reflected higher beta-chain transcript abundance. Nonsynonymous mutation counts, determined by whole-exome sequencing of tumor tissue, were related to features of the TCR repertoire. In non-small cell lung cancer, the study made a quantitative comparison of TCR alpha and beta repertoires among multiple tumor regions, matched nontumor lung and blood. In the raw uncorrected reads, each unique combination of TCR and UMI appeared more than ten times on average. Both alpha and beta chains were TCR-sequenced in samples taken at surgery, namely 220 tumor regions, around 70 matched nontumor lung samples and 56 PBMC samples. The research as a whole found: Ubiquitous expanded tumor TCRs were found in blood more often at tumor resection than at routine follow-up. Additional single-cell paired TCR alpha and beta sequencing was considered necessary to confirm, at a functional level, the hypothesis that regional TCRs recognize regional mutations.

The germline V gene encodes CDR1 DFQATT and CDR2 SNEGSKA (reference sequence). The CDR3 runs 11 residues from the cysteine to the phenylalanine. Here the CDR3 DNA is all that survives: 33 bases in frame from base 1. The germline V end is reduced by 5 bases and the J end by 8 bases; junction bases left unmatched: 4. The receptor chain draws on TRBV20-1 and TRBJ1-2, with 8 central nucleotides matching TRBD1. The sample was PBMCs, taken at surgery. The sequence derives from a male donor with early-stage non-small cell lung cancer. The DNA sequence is TGCAGTGCTGAGGACAGGGACGGCTACACCTTC. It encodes CSAEDRDGYTF.